This TCR beta chain derives from a study of Ad26.COV2.S vaccination and SARS-CoV-2 variants. Turning to the study itself: The donor participated in the COV1001 trial, in its Ad26.COV2.S arm. Dosing was one shot or two shots 56 days apart. The study's findings and limits: Higher spike-specific TCR breadth was found in vaccine recipients than in placebo recipients.

Sample treatment: 15 to 20 received Ad26.COV2.S at low or high dose, single or two shots; roughly five received placebo; per-sample allocation not given. At day 63 after the first vaccine or placebo injection, samples were drawn. In Boston, the donor was an adult between 18-55 years of age. The data were produced by immunoSEQ multiplex PCR, yet TCRdb's version contains in-frame clones alone and is incomplete. The sample yields 300,000 to 400,000 clones, about 85% seen once. As concerns this clone: Its antigen is not identified.

The J segment lost 5 bases and the V segment lost 5 bases, leaving 9 bases of the junction unmatched. The germline CDR1 and CDR2 sequences are MNHEY and SMNVEV (reference sequence). The CDR3 is 15 amino acids. The material was peripheral blood, obtained in a trial of Ad26.COV2.S vaccine versus placebo. The rearrangement links TRBV27 to TRBJ2-5; 9 positions agree with TRBD1. The sequence was collected from a person aged 18 to 65 who received the Ad26.COV2.S COVID-19 vaccine or a placebo. The CDR3 here is CASSRGTGRTETQYF. For the CDR3, the DNA is TGTGCCAGCAGTCGGGGGACAGGGAGGACGGAGACCCAGTACTTC.